This TCR beta chain was identified during a study of shared clonotypes between healthy human individuals. For unsorted samples, genomic DNA was extracted from tens of millions of PBMCs. Researchers divided each subset's genomic DNA evenly across several immunoSEQ plates. Ten immunoSEQ deep assay plates held the unsorted PBMC DNA. Original processing notes: With immunoSEQ giving junction-only sequences and no quality scores, filtering differed. Only in-frame clones appear in the TCRdb table, and some are missing; sequencing was by immunoSEQ multiplex PCR. For V, J and clone size, that table is used; D and trimming come from the DNA. The sample carries roughly 500,000 clones, 81% recorded once. The germline V gene has CDR1 SNHLY and CDR2 FYNNEI. The CDR3 consists of 15 residues. The ends lost 2 bases at V and 5 bases at J; junction bases unmatched: 5.

Sequencing was carried out using PBMCs. V usage is TRBV2 and J usage is TRBJ1-4; 7 bases are shared with TRBD1. The TCR comes from a woman aged 40 to 49 in good health. Some clones in this sample may be carry-over from other donors' samples. CDR3 protein: CASSELTGTNEKLFF. CDR3 DNA sequence: TGTGCCAGCAGTGAACTGACAGGGACGAATGAAAAACTGTTTTTT.